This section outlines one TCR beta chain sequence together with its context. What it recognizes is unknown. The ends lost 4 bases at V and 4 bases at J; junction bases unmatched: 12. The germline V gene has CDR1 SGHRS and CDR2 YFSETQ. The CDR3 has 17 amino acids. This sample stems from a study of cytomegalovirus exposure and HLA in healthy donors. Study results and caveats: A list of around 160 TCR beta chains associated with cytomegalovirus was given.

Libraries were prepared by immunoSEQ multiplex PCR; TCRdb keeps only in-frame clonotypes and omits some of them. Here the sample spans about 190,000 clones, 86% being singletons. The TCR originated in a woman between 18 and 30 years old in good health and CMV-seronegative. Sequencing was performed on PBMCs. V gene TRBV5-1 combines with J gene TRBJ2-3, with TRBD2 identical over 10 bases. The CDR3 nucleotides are TGCGCCAGCAGCGTAGGGAATAGCGGGGGGTTCTCAGATACGCAGTATTTT. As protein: CASSVGNSGGFSDTQYF.